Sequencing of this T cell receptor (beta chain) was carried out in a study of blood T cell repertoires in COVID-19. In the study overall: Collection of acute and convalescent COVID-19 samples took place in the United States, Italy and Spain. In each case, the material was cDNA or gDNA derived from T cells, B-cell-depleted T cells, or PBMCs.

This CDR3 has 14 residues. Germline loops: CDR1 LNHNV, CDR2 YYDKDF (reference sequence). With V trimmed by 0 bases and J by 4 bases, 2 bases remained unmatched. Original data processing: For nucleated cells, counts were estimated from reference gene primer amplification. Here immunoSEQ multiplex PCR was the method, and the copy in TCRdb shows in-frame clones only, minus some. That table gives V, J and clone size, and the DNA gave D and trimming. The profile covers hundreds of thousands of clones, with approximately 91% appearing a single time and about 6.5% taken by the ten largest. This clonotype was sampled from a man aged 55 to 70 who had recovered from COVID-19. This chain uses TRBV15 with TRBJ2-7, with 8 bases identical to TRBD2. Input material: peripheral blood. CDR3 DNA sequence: TGTGCCACCAGCAGAGATCGGGGGGGGTACGAGCAGTACTTC. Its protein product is CATSRDRGGYEQYF.